This T cell receptor beta chain was documented in a study of T cell changes during pregnancy in multiple sclerosis (dated by TCRdb to between 2019 and 2020). About the investigation overall: In women with multiple sclerosis, the researchers looked at how the T cell repertoire shifted as pregnancy progressed.

V is reduced by 6 bases and J by 0 bases, leaving a spacing of 15 bases between them. Reading the germline V gene (reference sequence) gives CDR1 LNHDA and CDR2 SQIVND. The cysteine opens and the phenylalanine closes a CDR3 of 15 amino acids. Only the CDR3 DNA is retained, 45 bases long and in frame from the first base. Library method: the immunoSEQ multiplex PCR assay. TCRdb's version of the immuneACCESS table is confined to in-frame rearrangements and falls short of the full clone set. An unresolved V gene accounts for under half of the shortfall where checked; the remainder is of unknown origin. The sample table shows about 75,000 clones, and approximately 90% are seen once. Of the sample, more than 0.4% is held by the ten largest clones. Of note for this clone: Its antigen specificity is not known. Base quality data are lacking; no much larger clone is found one base away.

Recombination connected TRBV19 to TRBJ2-7, with TRBD2 perhaps the D gene, on 5 matching bases. The source was CD4+ T cells from peripheral blood mononuclear cells, collected before pregnancy. The receptor was isolated from a female donor with multiple sclerosis, enrolled in a pregnancy study. The CDR3 region: CASSTPSAGSYEQYF. The sequence in DNA is TGTGCCAGTAGCACCCCCTCGGCGGGCTCCTACGAGCAGTACTTC.